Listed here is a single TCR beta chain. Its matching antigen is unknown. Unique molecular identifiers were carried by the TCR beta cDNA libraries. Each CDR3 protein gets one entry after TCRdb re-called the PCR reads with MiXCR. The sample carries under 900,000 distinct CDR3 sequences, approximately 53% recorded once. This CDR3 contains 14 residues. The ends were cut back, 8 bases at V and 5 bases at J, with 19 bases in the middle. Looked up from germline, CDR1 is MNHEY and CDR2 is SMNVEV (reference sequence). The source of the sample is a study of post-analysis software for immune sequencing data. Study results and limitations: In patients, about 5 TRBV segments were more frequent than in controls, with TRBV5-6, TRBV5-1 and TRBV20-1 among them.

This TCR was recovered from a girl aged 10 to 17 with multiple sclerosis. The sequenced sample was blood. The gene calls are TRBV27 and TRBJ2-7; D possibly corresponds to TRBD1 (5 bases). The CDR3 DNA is TGTGCCAGCGTGTCTCCAGGGTTAAGGGACGAGCAGTACTTC. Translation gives CASVSPGLRDEQYF.